Sequencing of this T cell receptor (beta chain) was carried out in a study of T-cell memory formation after mild COVID-19. TCRdb reanalysed the 5' RACE reads using MiXCR and keeps one entry per CDR3 protein. The sample has around 320,000 distinct CDR3 sequences, less than 20% seen once. The V end was cut by 5 bases, the J end by 7 bases, with 11 bases between. The CDR3 length is 13 residues. Germline CDR1 SEHNR, CDR2 FQNEAQ (reference sequence). This clonotype was counted a few times. V usage is TRBV7-9 and J usage is TRBJ1-4; D is uncertain. Material for sequencing was PBMCs or a T cell subset sorted from them (not recorded which). This receptor was taken from a man younger than 35 who had mild COVID-19 (a few samples of this study predate the infection). Cell type and time point are not known. CDR3 DNA: TGTGCCAGCAGCCCCGGGAGCTCTGAAAAACTGTTTTTT. It yields the protein CASSPGSSEKLFF.